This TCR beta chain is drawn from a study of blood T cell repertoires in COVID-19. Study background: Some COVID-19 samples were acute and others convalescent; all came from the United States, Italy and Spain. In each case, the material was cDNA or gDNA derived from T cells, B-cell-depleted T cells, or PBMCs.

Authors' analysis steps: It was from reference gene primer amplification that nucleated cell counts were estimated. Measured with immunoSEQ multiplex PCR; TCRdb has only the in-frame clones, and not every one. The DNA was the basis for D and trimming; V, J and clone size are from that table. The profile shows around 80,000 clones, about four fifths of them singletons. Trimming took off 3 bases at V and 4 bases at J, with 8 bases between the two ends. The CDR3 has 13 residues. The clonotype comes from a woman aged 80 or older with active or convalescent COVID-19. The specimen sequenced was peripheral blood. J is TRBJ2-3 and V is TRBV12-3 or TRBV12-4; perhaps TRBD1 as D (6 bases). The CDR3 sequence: CASSFGGSDTQYF. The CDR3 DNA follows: TGTGCCAGCAGTTTTGGGGGCTCAGATACGCAGTATTTT.